Shown below are 2 T cell receptor beta chains from a single sample sequenced in a study of blood T cell repertoires in COVID-19 (TCRdb year 2020). The library came from the immunoSEQ multiplex PCR assay. TCRdb obtained this table from immuneACCESS and retained in-frame rearrangements with V and J assigned. These tables miss some clones; where compared with another copy, unresolved V genes account for less than half of the shortfall, and the remainder is unexplained. The sample data list tens of thousands of clones, and 91% of these were observed just once. The ten largest clones represent under 2.5% of the sample. Specimen: peripheral blood. Receptor source: a woman between 45 and 65 years old in a cohort sampled during active COVID-19.

This sequence joins TRBV6-5 and TRBJ1-2, with a weak D call TRBD1 (6 bases). V lost 6 bases to trimming and J lost 6 bases, with 20 bases between them. Germline CDR1 and CDR2: MNHEY and SVGAGI. This CDR3 has 15 residues. Here the CDR3 reads CASRRLGGGSDGYTF. CDR3 DNA sequence: TGTGCCAGCAGACGGTTAGGGGGTGGTTCGGATGGCTACACCTTC.

This chain joins TRBV5-1 and TRBJ1-2, with 9 nucleotides matching TRBD1. The germline V gene encodes CDR1 SGHRS and CDR2 YFSETQ. Trimming cost V 0 bases and J 3 bases; bases outside gene matches: 0. This CDR3 has 14 amino acids. CDR3 sequence: CASSLGQGDYGYTF. The CDR3 DNA is TGCGCCAGCAGCTTGGGACAGGGGGACTATGGCTACACCTTC. Full variable domain (outside the CDR3, taken from reference TRBV5-1 and TRBJ1-2): KAGVTQTPRYLIKTRGQQVTLSCSPISGHRSVSWYQQTPGQGLQFLFEYFSETQRNKGNFPGRFSGRQFSNSRSEMNVSTLELGDSALYLCASSLGQGDYGYTFGSGTRLTVV.